This entry concerns a single TCR beta chain. The iRepertoire multiplex PCR system with TCR subtype-specific primers built both bulk and single-cell libraries. TCRdb re-called the multiplex PCR reads and shows each CDR3 protein once, DNA omitted. The sample has about 8,300 distinct CDR3 sequences, and its top ten clones hold 20% to 30%. Looked up from germline, CDR1 is LNHDA and CDR2 is SQIVND (reference sequence). The CDR3 extends over 13 amino acids. This entry belongs to a study of T cells in severe cutaneous drug reactions. The patients sequenced had a carbamazepine-induced Stevens-Johnson syndrome or toxic epidermal necrolysis reaction.

The sample was cells from a skin blister. The TCR sequence derives from a human donor with a severe cutaneous adverse drug reaction. This rearrangement joins TRBV19 to TRBJ2-7; TCRdb returns TRBD1, unconfirmable since there is no DNA. The CDR3 sequence: CASSFVQGNEQYF.